This is a list of T cell receptor beta chains from one sample in a study of regulatory T cells in long-lasting Graves disease. TCRdb analysed the multiplex PCR reads with MiXCR anew, one entry per CDR3 protein. The sample consists of about 300,000 distinct CDR3 sequences, under 20% of them appearing once. The material was peripheral blood mononuclear cells (PBMCs), obtained at new diagnosis, from a patient treated with antithyroid drugs. The receptors here all came from a female donor with Graves disease. CDR3s include the opening cysteine and the closing phenylalanine or tryptophan. The D gene is left open where the match is weak. For some rows the clone size is stated as once, few or many, or as a class when expanded; others skip it.

d_gene: .
abundance: many
v_gene: TRBV12-5
j_gene: TRBJ1-3
CDR3aa: CASGLVRGGLDSGNTIYF
CDR3nt: TGTGCTAGTGGTTTGGTGCGGGGGGGGTTGGACTCTGGAAACACCATATATTTT

d_gene: .
abundance: .
v_gene: TRBV11-2
j_gene: TRBJ1-2
CDR3aa: CVSSLDLDRSGYTF
CDR3nt: TGTGTCAGCAGCTTAGATTTGGATCGCTCTGGCTACACCTTC

d_gene: .
abundance: .
v_gene: TRBV4-1
j_gene: TRBJ1-1
CDR3aa: CASSQGDWDRYTEAFF
CDR3nt: TGCGCCAGCAGCCAAGGGGATTGGGACCGCTACACTGAAGCTTTCTTT

d_gene: .
abundance: many
v_gene: TRBV6-2/TRBV6-3
j_gene: TRBJ2-1
CDR3aa: CAARGVNEQFF
CDR3nt: TGTGCCGCAAGGGGAGTTAATGAGCAGTTCTTC

d_gene: TRBD1
abundance: .
v_gene: TRBV28
j_gene: TRBJ2-5
CDR3aa: CASSLGPGQGETQYF
CDR3nt: TGTGCCAGCAGTTTGGGGCCGGGACAGGGGGAGACCCAGTACTTC

d_gene: TRBD1
abundance: .
v_gene: TRBV11-1
j_gene: TRBJ1-6
CDR3aa: CASSLTGDTPLHF
CDR3nt: TGTGCCAGCAGCCTCACAGGGGATACACCCCTCCACTTT

d_gene: TRBD2
abundance: many
v_gene: TRBV12-3/TRBV12-4
j_gene: TRBJ2-1
CDR3aa: CASSSSGRSPNEQFF
CDR3nt: TGTGCCAGCAGCTCTAGCGGGAGGTCGCCCAATGAGCAGTTCTTC

d_gene: .
abundance: .
v_gene: TRBV6-1
j_gene: TRBJ2-3
CDR3aa: CASSDRTDTQYF
CDR3nt: TGTGCCAGCAGTGACCGCACAGATACGCAGTATTTT

d_gene: .
abundance: .
v_gene: TRBV28
j_gene: TRBJ1-2
CDR3aa: CASGLYYGYTF
CDR3nt: TGTGCCAGCGGACTATACTATGGCTACACCTTC

d_gene: .
abundance: many
v_gene: TRBV11-2
j_gene: TRBJ2-7
CDR3aa: CASSSSQGNYEQYF
CDR3nt: TGTGCCAGCAGCTCTAGCCAGGGAAACTACGAGCAGTACTTC

d_gene: TRBD2
abundance: many
v_gene: TRBV28
j_gene: TRBJ2-7
CDR3aa: CASSTGLGTSGRRAYEQYF
CDR3nt: TGTGCCAGCAGCACCGGCCTAGGGACTAGCGGGAGGAGGGCGTACGAGCAGTACTTC

d_gene: TRBD2
abundance: many
v_gene: TRBV2
j_gene: TRBJ2-1
CDR3aa: CASSRTSGRTYNEQFF
CDR3nt: TGTGCCAGCAGTCGGACTAGCGGGAGAACCTACAATGAGCAGTTCTTC

d_gene: TRBD2
abundance: many
v_gene: TRBV24-1
j_gene: TRBJ2-3
CDR3aa: CATSDPGLAGGNTQYF
CDR3nt: TGTGCCACCAGTGATCCGGGACTAGCGGGAGGAAATACGCAGTATTTT

d_gene: .
abundance: many
v_gene: TRBV27
j_gene: TRBJ2-7
CDR3aa: CASNSAAGTNYEQYF
CDR3nt: TGTGCCAGCAATTCAGCGGCCGGAACCAACTACGAGCAGTACTTC

d_gene: .
abundance: many
v_gene: TRBV6-5
j_gene: TRBJ1-2
CDR3aa: CASSSRQKANYGYTF
CDR3nt: TGTGCCAGCAGTTCGCGACAGAAAGCTAACTATGGCTACACCTTC